This TCR beta chain was identified in a study of cytomegalovirus exposure and HLA in healthy donors. This clone was counted a single time. No antigen is known for it. Whole-study findings and limits: Earlier analysis found most TCR beta V segments productive about 87% or about 30% of the time.

PCR amplification relied on 60 Vbeta primers (plus 13 Jbeta primers). In the authors' methods: Unique TCR beta chains totaled around 86 million in a later count, with approximately 10 million of them shared. The data were produced by immunoSEQ multiplex PCR, yet TCRdb's version contains in-frame clones alone and is incomplete. That table furnishes V, J and clone size, whereas the DNA furnished D and trimming. Of about 160,000 clones in the sample, more than 70% were seen once. Material: PBMCs. The source of this sequence is a male donor in good health and CMV-seropositive.

The CDR3 DNA sequence: TGTGCCAGCAGCCCCTCGGGAAACAATCAGCCCCAGCATTTT. Its protein is CASSPSGNNQPQHF. The rearrangement uses TRBV14 and TRBJ1-5; no clear D gene. The germline gives CDR1 SGHDN, CDR2 FVKESK. The V end lost 4 bases, the J end lost 3 bases, and 10 bases lay between the germline ends. The CDR3 consists of 14 residues.